The 5 T cell receptor beta chains listed next were all sequenced from one sample in a study of shared clonotypes between healthy human individuals (dated by TCRdb to about 2020). Receptors were amplified or captured by the immunoSEQ multiplex PCR assay. The source is immuneACCESS, and TCRdb retained only in-frame sequences with V and J called. Part of the clones is not carried over; for the studies checked, unresolved V genes explain less than half of this, and the remainder is unexplained. Present in this sample are millions of clones, about 95% of which were seen just once. 1.1% of the sample comes from the top ten. For the CD8 naive samples, CD45RO-negative cells were positively selected for CCR7, yielding a CD45RA+CCR7+ population from which TemRA cells were excluded. Material: naive CD8+ T cells sorted from blood. Reading the label with the study, this specimen's cell subset or site is: CD45RA+CCR7+. The origin of the receptors is a man between 18 and 29 years old in good health.

CDR3 coding DNA: TGTGCCAGCAGCTACGGGAGTCTAGGCGATGAGCAGTTCTTC. As protein: CASSYGSLGDEQFF. The chain has TRBV5-8 and TRBJ2-1, with D possibly matching TRBD2 (6 bases). This CDR3 spans 14 amino acids. With 3 bases removed from V and 8 bases from J, the gap between germline ends came to 15 bases. Germline V gene sequence: CDR1 SGHTS, CDR2 YDEGEE.

The chain carries TRBV9 and TRBJ2-5; 9 positions agree with TRBD1. Losses at the gene ends were 0 bases for V and 8 bases for J; bases not matched to a gene: 5. The CDR3 is 14 residues long. Germline lookup yields CDR1 SGDLS and CDR2 YYNGEE. CDR3 residues: CASSVDTGGFTQYF. The CDR3, as DNA: TGTGCCAGCAGCGTAGATACAGGGGGCTTCACCCAGTACTTC.

This clone was recorded once. The chain couples TRBV28 to TRBJ1-3; a weak D match, TRBD1 (5 bases). Germline V gene lookup returns CDR1 MDHEN and CDR2 SYDVKM. The CDR3 extends over 19 amino acids. V dropped 4 bases and J dropped 1 base, with 23 bases sitting between them. CDR3 DNA sequence: TGTGCCAGCAGTTCCCGGGGGTCAAGAGCAGGGAATTCTGGAAACACCATATATTTT. Translation gives CASSSRGSRAGNSGNTIYF.

The V and J genes are TRBV2 and TRBJ2-6; perhaps TRBD1 as D (5 bases). The V and J ends lost 2 bases and 1 base respectively, with 9 bases between them. Germline CDR1 and CDR2: SNHLY and FYNNEI. This CDR3 region has 16 residues. The CDR3 DNA reads TGTGCCAGCAGTGAATTGACAGTTTCTGGGGCCAACGTCCTGACTTTC. Its protein product is CASSELTVSGANVLTF.

CDR3 loop: CASSHTPLEGEETQYF. DNA for the CDR3: TGCGCCAGCAGCCATACCCCTCTAGAGGGAGAAGAGACCCAGTACTTC. This rearrangement joins TRBV4-1 to TRBJ2-5, with D possibly TRBD2 on 5 matching bases. Germline-derived CDR1 and CDR2 are MGHRA and YSYEKL. CDR3 size: 16 residues. Trimming shortened V by 3 bases and J by 3 bases, and 17 bases separated the two germline ends.